This TCR beta chain was sequenced during a study of blood T cell repertoires in COVID-19. Overall study context: PBMCs, B-cell-depleted T cells, or T cells were the source of the cDNA or gDNA that made up the material.

Under the authors' procedure: Amplification from reference gene primers served as the basis for estimated nucleated cell counts. Assay: immunoSEQ multiplex PCR; the TCRdb copy retains only in-frame clones and omits some. The V and J calls and clone size were taken over from that table, and D and trimming were inferred from the DNA. The sample shows more than 55,000 clones, 73% of them seen only once. V was cut by 4 bases and J by 0 bases, with 7 bases left in between. CDR1 is SGHKS and CDR2 is YYEKEE in the germline V gene (reference sequence). The CDR3 covers 13 residues. This receptor was identified in a woman in her 70s with acute or convalescent COVID-19. The gene calls are TRBV5-5 and TRBJ1-1; D is undetermined. The sequenced material came from peripheral blood. CDR3: CASSLIMNTEAFF. The DNA for the CDR3 is TGTGCCAGCAGCCTTATTATGAACACTGAAGCTTTCTTT. The variable domain in full, completed from reference TRBV5-5 and TRBJ1-1, reads DAGVTQSPTHLIKTRGQQVTLRCSPISGHKSVSWYQQVLGQGPQFIFQYYEKEERGRGNFPDRFSARQFPNYSSELNVNALLLGDSALYLCASSLIMNTEAFFGQGTRLTVV.